This TCR beta chain is drawn from a study of regulatory T cells in long-lasting Graves disease. Study-wide context: Persistent Graves' disease meant over 5 years of antithyroid drugs with positive TSH receptor antibodies. General study findings and limits: Persistent Graves' patients had lower TCR diversity than newly diagnosed ones.

This clonotype has at least ten counts. The antigen remains unidentified. The germline V gene has CDR1 MNHEY and CDR2 SMNVEV (reference sequence). The CDR3 spans 15 residues. V trimming: 5 bases; J trimming: 3 bases; junction bases outside the gene matches: 8. The time point is: persistent/refractory GD, antithyroid drugs over 5 years with positive TRAb. Construction of the TCR library relied on RNA isolated from PBMCs. Under American Thyroid Association guidelines, Graves' disease was diagnosed. Both iRepertoire HTBI primers and Arm-PCR of CDR3 regions were used to build the TCR beta libraries. TCRdb reanalysed the multiplex PCR reads using MiXCR and keeps one entry per CDR3 protein. The sample lists hundreds of thousands of distinct CDR3 sequences, around 21% seen once, with over 7.5% in the top ten.

The chain links TRBV27 to TRBJ2-7; 9 nucleotides align to TRBD1. This specimen was peripheral blood mononuclear cells (PBMCs), taken when the disease was refractory, from a patient treated with antithyroid drugs. The sequence was collected from a female donor with Graves disease. The CDR3 region is CASSRITGGLYEQYF. The CDR3 DNA sequence: TGTGCCAGCAGTCGAATCACAGGGGGCCTCTACGAGCAGTACTTC.